This TCR beta chain was identified during a study of identical twins. In regard to this clonotype: The antigen remains unidentified.

Healthy Caucasians provided all donations. Notes on the study in general: The study based its conclusions on cross-sectional statistical analysis and did not follow the same donors. Out-of-frame alpha sequences common to twins were enriched for low generation probability.

A template switching step contributed a universal primer site, while unique molecular identifiers were present in the cDNA. TCRdb ran MiXCR on the 5' RACE reads and lists one entry per CDR3 protein. The table has 450,000 to 650,000 distinct CDR3 sequences, approximately 16% seen once; the top ten hold roughly 0.4%. V shed 4 bases, J shed 9 bases, and the junction held 2 bases outside the gene matches. CDR1 SQVTM and CDR2 ANQGSEA come from the germline V gene. There are 11 residues in the CDR3. The sample also formed part of further work on yellow fever vaccine responses in identical twins.

The receptor was isolated from a woman between 18 and 29 years old in good health. The sample consisted of CD4+ T cells sorted from blood. J is TRBJ1-5 and V is TRBV29-1, with TRBD1 identical over 8 bases. The CDR3 loop reads CSVGGTGPQHF. CDR3 DNA: TGCAGCGTTGGTGGGACAGGGCCCCAGCATTTT.